One and the same sample provided the 8 T cell receptor beta chains below, sequenced in a study of T cell clonotyping in hematopoietic cell transplantation. Using immunoSEQ multiplex PCR, the repertoire was profiled, and TCRdb retains in-frame clones only, with some absent. The table lists 29,000 or so clones, more than 85% of them singletons. The specimen was PBMCs, collected 100 days after allogeneic stem cell transplant. Receptors originate from a female patient aged 45 to 65 who had an allogeneic stem cell transplant from a related donor, so the T cells may come from the graft donor. Some clones in this sample may be carry-over from other donors' samples.

The count of this clone is one. The chain joins TRBV6-5 to TRBJ1-5; 8 nucleotides align to TRBD1. The V segment lost 0 bases and the J segment 5 bases; nucleotides outside the gene matches: 3. Per the germline V gene, CDR1 is MNHEY and CDR2 is SVGAGI. This CDR3 has 15 residues. CDR3 DNA: TGTGCCAGCAGTTACTCTGGGACAGGAGATCAGCCCCAGCATTTT. Its translation is CASSYSGTGDQPQHF.

The chain is built from TRBV4-2 and TRBJ2-6, with TRBD1 matching over 8 bases. CDR3 size: 15 residues. Germline V gives CDR1 LGHNA, CDR2 YNFKEQ. V dropped 4 bases and J dropped 2; count of bases not matched to a gene: 1. Here the CDR3 reads CASSPRGPGANVLTF. The CDR3 nucleotides read TGTGCCAGCAGCCCCAGGGGGCCTGGGGCCAACGTCCTGACTTTC.

The chain uses TRBV30 and TRBJ1-1; D unresolved. Trimming removed 5 bases from V and 0 bases from J, with 7 bases in between. Germline V lookup: CDR1 GTSNPN, CDR2 SVGIG (reference sequence). This CDR3 is 12 amino acids long. The CDR3 DNA reads TGTGCCTGGTTTCGCATGAACACTGAAGCTTTCTTT. This translates into CAWFRMNTEAFF.

The rearrangement links TRBV6-1 to TRBJ1-4, with 7 bases lining up with TRBD1. The CDR3 sequence is 16 residues long. V trimming: 0 bases; J trimming: 8 bases; junction bases outside the gene matches: 9. Per the germline V gene, CDR1 is MNHNS and CDR2 is SASEGT. The CDR3, as DNA: TGTGCCAGCAGTGAAGCCTCTCAGGGGGGATACGAAAAACTGTTTTTT. Amino acids: CASSEASQGGYEKLFF.

The chain couples TRBV9 to TRBJ1-2; tentative D call: TRBD1 (5 bases). Germline CDR1 and CDR2: SGDLS and YYNGEE. The CDR3 totals 15 residues. The V end lost 0 bases, the J end lost 6 bases, and 15 bases lay between the germline ends. CDR3 nucleotides: TGTGCCAGCAGCGTAGATGGGGGTACAATGGATGGCTACACCTTC. Its protein product is CASSVDGGTMDGYTF.

The chain combines TRBV25-1 with TRBJ1-2; no firm D call. Trimming left V 2 bases short and J 4 bases short, with 8 bases between. The germline V gene encodes CDR1 MGHDK and CDR2 SYGVNS. CDR3 length equals 13 residues. CDR3 DNA sequence: TGTGCCAGCAGTGAAGCCGACCCCTATGGCTACACCTTC. It codes for CASSEADPYGYTF.

A few counts support this clone. The chain recombines TRBV2 with TRBJ2-5; D tentatively reads TRBD1 or TRBD2 (5 bases each). The germline V and J ends were trimmed by 5 bases and 2 bases, with 9 bases remaining between them. Per germline, CDR1 SNHLY and CDR2 FYNNEI. The CDR3 contains 13 residues. CDR3 nucleotide sequence: TGTGCCAGCAGTTGGGACCTTCAAGAGACCCAGTACTTC. Its translation: CASSWDLQETQYF.

The chain links TRBV5-4 to TRBJ1-1, with D possibly TRBD1 on 6 matching bases. The germline CDR1 and CDR2 sequences are SGHNT and YYREEE (reference sequence). The CDR3 length is 13 residues. Between the trimmed V and J ends, which lost 0 bases and 4 bases, there was a span of 7 bases. The CDR3 DNA reads TGTGCCAGCAGCTTGGACAGGGCCACTGAAGCTTTCTTT. Translating gives CASSLDRATEAFF.